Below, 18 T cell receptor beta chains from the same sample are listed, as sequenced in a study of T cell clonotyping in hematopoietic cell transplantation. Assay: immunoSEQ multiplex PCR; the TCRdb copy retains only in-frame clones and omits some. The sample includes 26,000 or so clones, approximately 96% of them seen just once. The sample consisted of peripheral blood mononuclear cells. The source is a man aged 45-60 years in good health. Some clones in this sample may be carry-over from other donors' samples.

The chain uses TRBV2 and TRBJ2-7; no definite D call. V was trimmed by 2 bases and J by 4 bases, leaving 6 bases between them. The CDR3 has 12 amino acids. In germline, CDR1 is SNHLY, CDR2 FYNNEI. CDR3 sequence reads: CASSEWDYEQYF. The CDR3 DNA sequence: TGTGCCAGCAGTGAATGGGATTACGAGCAGTACTTC.

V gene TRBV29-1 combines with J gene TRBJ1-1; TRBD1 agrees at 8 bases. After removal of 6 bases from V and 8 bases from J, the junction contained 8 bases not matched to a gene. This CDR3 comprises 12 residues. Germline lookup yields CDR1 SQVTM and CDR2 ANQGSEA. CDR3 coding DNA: TGCAGCGTCGCGGGGACAGGACTGGAAGCTTTCTTT. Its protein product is CSVAGTGLEAFF.

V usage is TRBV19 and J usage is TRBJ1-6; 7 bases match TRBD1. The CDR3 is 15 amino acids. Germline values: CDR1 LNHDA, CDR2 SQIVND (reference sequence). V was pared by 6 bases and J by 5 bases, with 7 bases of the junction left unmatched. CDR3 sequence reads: CASRDYRGHNSPLHF. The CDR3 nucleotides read TGTGCCAGTAGGGATTACAGGGGACATAATTCACCCCTCCACTTT.

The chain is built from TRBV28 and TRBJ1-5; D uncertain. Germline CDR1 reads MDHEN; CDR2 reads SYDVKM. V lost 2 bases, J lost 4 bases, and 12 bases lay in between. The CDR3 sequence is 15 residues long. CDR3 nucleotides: TGTGCCAGCAGTTTAGTCCGCCGCTATAATCAGCCCCAGCATTTT. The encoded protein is CASSLVRRYNQPQHF.

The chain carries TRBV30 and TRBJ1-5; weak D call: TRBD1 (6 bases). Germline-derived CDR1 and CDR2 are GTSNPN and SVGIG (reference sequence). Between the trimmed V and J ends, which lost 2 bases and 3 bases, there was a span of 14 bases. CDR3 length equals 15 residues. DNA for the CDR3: TGTGCCTGGAGTCGTGTGACAGGCCTCAATCAGCCCCAGCATTTT. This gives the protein CAWSRVTGLNQPQHF.

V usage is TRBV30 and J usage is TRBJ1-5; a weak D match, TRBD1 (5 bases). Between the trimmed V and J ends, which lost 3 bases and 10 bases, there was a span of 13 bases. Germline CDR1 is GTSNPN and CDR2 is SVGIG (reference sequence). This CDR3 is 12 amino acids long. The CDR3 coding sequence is TGTGCCTGGAGGGGGGTGTGGGGACCCCAGCATTTT. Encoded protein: CAWRGVWGPQHF.

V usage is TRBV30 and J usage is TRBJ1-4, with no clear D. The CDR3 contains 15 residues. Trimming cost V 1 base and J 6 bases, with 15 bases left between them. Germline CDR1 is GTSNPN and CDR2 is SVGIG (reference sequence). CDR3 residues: CAWSGLRASDEKLFF. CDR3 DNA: TGTGCCTGGAGTGGCCTGAGAGCGTCGGATGAAAAACTGTTTTTT.

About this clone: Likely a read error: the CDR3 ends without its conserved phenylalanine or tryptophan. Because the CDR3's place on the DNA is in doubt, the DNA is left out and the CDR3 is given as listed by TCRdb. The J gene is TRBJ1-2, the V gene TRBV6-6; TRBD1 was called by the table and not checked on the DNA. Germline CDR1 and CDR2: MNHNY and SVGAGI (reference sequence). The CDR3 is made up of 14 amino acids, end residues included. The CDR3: CASSYSTADILSQT.

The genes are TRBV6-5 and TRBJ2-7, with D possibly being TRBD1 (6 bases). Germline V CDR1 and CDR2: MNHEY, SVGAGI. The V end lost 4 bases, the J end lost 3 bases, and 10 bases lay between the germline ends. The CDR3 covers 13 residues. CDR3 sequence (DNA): TGTGCCAGCAGTTTACTGACAGGCTACGAGCAGTACTTC. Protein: CASSLLTGYEQYF.

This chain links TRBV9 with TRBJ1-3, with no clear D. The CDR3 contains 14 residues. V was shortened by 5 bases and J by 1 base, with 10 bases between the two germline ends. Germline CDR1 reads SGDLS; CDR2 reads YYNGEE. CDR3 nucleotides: TGTGCCAGCAGGGCCGGCAGTTCTGGAAACACCATATATTTT. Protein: CASRAGSSGNTIYF.

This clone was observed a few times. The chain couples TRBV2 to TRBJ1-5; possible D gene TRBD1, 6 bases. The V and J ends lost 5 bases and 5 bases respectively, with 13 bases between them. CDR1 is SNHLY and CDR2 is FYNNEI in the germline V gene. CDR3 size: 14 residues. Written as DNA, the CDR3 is TGTGCCAGCAGTCTACAGGGTATCCATCAGCCCCAGCATTTT. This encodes CASSLQGIHQPQHF.

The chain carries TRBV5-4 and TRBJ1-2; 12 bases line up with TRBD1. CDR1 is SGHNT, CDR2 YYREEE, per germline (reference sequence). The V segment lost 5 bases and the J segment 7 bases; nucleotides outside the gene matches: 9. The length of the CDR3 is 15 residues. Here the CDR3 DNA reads TGTGCCAGCAGGGGACAGGGGGCGACGGTTTTTGGCTACACCTTC. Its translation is CASRGQGATVFGYTF. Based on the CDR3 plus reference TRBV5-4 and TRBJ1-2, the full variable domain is ETGVTQSPTHLIKTRGQQVTLRCSSQSGHNTVSWYQQALGQGPQFIFQYYREEENGRGNFPPRFSGLQFPNYSSELNVNALELDDSALYLCASRGQGATVFGYTFGSGTRLTVV.

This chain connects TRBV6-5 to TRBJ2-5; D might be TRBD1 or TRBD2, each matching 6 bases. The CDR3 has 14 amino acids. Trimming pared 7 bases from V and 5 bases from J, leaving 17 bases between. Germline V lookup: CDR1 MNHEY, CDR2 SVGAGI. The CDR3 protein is CASTDWGAGETQYF. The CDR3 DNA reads TGTGCCAGCACAGACTGGGGGGCCGGGGAGACCCAGTACTTC.

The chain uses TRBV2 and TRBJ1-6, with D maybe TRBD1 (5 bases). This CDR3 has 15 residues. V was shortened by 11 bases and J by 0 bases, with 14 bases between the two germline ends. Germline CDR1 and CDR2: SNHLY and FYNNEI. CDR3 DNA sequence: TGTGCCTATCAAGAGGGGAGCTCCTATAATTCACCCCTCCACTTT. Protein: CAYQEGSSYNSPLHF.

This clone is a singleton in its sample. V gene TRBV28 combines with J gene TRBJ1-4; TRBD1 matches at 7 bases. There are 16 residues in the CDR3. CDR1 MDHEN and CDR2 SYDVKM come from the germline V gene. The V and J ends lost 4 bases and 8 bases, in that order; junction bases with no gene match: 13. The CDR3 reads CASSSIRDSGREKLFF. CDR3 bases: TGTGCCAGCAGTTCCATCCGGGACAGTGGGAGAGAAAAACTGTTTTTT.

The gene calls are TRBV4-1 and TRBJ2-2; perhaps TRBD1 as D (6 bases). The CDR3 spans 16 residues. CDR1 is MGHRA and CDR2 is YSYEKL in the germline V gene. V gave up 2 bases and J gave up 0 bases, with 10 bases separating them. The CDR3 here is CASSQTGTANTGELFF. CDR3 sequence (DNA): TGCGCCAGCAGCCAAACAGGGACGGCGAACACCGGGGAGCTGTTTTTT.

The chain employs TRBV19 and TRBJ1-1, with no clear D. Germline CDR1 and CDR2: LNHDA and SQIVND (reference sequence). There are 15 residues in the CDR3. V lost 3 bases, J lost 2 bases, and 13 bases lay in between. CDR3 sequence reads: CASSISGSSNTEAFF. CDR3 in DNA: TGTGCCAGTAGTATTAGTGGATCGAGCAACACTGAAGCTTTCTTT.

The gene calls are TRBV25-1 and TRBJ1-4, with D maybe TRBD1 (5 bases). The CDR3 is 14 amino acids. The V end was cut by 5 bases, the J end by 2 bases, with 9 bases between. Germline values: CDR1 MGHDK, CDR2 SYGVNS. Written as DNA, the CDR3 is TGTGCCAGCAGTTTACGGGGCACTAATGAAAAACTGTTTTTT. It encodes CASSLRGTNEKLFF.